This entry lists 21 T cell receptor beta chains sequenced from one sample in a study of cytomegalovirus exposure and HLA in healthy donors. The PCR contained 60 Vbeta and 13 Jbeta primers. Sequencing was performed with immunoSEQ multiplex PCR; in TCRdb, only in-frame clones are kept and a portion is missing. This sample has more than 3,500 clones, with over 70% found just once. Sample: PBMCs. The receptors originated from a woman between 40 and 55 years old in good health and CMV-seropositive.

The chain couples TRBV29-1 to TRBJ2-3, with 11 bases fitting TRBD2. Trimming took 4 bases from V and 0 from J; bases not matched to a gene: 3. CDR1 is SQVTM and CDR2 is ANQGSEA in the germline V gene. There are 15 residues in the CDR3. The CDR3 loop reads CSVGGTSGSTDTQYF. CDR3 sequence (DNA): TGCAGCGTTGGAGGGACTAGCGGTAGCACAGATACGCAGTATTTT.

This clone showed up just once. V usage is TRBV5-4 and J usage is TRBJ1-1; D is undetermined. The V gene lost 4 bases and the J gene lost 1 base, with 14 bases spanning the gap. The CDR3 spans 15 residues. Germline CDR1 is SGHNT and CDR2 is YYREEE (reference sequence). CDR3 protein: CASSDLAQANTEAFF. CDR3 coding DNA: TGTGCCAGCAGCGACTTGGCACAAGCGAACACTGAAGCTTTCTTT.

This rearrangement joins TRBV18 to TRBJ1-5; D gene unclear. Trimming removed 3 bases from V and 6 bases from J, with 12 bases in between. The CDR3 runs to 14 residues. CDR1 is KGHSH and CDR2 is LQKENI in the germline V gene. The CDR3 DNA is TGTGCCAGCTCACCCCTAGCGGATCCTCAGCCCCAGCATTTT. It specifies CASSPLADPQPQHF.

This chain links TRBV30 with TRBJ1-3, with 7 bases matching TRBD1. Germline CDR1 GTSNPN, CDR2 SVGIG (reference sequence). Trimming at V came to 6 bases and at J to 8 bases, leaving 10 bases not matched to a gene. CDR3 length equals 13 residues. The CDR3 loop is CACPRQGFDTIYF. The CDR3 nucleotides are TGTGCCTGCCCTCGACAGGGATTTGACACCATATATTTT.

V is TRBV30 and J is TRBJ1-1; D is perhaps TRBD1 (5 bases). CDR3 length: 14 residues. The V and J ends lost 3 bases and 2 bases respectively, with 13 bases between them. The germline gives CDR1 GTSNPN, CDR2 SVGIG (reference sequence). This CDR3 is CAWRLETVNTEAFF. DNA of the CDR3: TGTGCCTGGAGGCTCGAGACAGTAAACACTGAAGCTTTCTTT.

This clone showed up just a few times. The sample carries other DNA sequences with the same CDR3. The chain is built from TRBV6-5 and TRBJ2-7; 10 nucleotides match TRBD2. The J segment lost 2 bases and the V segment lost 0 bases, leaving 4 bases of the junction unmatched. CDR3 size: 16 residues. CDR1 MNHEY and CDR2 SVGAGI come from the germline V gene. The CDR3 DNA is TGTGCCAGCAGTTACTCAACTAGCGGGATCACCTACGAGCAGTACTTC. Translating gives CASSYSTSGITYEQYF.

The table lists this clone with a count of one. CDR3 residues: CASSLEGGGEAFF. In nucleotides, the CDR3 is TGTGCCAGCAGCTTGGAAGGGGGCGGGGAAGCTTTCTTT. The chain is built from TRBV5-4 and TRBJ1-1, with 7 bases that match TRBD1. Germline CDR1 SGHNT, CDR2 YYREEE (reference sequence). Unmatched junction bases numbered 4, after V lost 0 bases and J lost 8 bases. The CDR3 is 13 residues long.

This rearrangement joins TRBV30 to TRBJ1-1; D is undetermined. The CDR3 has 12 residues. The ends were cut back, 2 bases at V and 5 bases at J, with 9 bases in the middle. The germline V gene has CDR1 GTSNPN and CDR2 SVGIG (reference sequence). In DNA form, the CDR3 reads TGTGCCTGGAGTACCATCGGGACTGAAGCTTTCTTT. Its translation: CAWSTIGTEAFF.

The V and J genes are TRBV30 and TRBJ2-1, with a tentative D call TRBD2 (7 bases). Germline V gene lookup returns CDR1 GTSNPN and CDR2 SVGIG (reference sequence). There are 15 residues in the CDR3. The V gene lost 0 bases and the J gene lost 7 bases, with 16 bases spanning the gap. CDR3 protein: CAWSVGWGRGNEQFF. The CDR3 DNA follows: TGTGCCTGGAGTGTAGGGTGGGGGAGGGGGAATGAGCAGTTCTTC.

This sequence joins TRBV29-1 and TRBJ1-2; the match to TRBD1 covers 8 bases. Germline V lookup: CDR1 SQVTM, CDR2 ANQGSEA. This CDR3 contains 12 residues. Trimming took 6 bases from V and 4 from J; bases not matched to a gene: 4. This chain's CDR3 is CSVGQGSYGYTF. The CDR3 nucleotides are TGCAGCGTCGGACAGGGAAGCTATGGCTACACCTTC.

The CDR3 coding sequence is TGCGCCAGCTCTATAGCGGGAGAGTCCTACGAGCAGTACTTC. This encodes CASSIAGESYEQYF. The chain recombines TRBV5-1 with TRBJ2-7; 9 bases are a match to TRBD2. CDR3 length: 14 residues. V was pared by 7 bases and J by 1 base, with 6 bases of the junction left unmatched. Germline-derived CDR1 and CDR2 are SGHRS and YFSETQ.

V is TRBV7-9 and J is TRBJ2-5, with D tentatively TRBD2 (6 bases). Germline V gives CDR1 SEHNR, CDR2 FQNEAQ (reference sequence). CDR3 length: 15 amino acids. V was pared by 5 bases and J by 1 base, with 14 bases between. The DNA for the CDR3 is TGTGCCAGCAGCCGACGGGGTAGCGGCCAAGAGACCCAGTACTTC. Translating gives CASSRRGSGQETQYF.

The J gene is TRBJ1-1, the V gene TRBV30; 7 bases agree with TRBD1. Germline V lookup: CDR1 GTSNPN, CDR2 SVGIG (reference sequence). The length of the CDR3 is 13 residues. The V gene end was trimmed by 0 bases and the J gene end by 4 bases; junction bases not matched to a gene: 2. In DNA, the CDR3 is TGTGCCTGGAGTGTACAGGGGCTCACTGAAGCTTTCTTT. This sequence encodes CAWSVQGLTEAFF.

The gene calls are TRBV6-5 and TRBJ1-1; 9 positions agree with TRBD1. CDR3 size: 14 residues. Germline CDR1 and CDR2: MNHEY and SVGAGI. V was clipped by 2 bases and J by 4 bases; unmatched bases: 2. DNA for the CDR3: TGTGCCAGCAGTTACGGGACAGGGAGCACTGAAGCTTTCTTT. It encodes CASSYGTGSTEAFF.

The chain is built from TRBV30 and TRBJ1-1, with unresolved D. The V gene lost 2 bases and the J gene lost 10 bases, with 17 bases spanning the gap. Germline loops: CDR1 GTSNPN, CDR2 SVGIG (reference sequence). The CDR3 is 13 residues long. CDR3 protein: CAWSTHGIAGAFF. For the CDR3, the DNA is TGTGCCTGGAGTACACACGGGATCGCGGGAGCTTTCTTT.

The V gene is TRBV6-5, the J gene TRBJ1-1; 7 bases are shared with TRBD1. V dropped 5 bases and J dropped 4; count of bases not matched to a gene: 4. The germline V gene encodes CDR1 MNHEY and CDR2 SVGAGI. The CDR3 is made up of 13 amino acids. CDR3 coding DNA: TGTGCCAGCAGTCCTCAGGGGGGCACTGAAGCTTTCTTT. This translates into CASSPQGGTEAFF.

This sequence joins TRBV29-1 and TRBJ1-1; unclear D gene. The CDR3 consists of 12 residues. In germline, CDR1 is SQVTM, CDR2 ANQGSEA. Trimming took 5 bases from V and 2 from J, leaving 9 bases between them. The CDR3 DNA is TGCAGCGTTTGGAGGGTTAACACTGAAGCTTTCTTT. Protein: CSVWRVNTEAFF.

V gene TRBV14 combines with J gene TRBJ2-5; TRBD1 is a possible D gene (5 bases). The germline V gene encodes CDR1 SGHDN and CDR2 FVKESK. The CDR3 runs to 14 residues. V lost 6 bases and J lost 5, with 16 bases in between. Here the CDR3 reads CASRLTGFGETQYF. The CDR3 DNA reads TGTGCCAGCAGACTTACAGGTTTTGGGGAGACCCAGTACTTC. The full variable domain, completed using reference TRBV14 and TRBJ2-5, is EAGVTQFPSHSVIEKGQTVTLRCDPISGHDNLYWYRRVMGKEIKFLLHFVKESKQDESGMPNNRFLAERTGGTYSTLKVQPAELEDSGVYFCASRLTGFGETQYFGPGTRLLVL.

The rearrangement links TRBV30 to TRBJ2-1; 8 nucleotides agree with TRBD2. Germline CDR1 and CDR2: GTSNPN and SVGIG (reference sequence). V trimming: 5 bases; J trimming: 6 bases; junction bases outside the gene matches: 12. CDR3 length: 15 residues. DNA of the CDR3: TGTGCCTGGGCGCTGGCGGGAGGCTCGGCCAATGAGCAGTTCTTC. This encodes CAWALAGGSANEQFF.

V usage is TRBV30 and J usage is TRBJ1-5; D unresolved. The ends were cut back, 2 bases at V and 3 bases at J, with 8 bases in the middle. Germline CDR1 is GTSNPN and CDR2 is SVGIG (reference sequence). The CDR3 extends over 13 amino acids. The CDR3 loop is CAWSRGFNQPQHF. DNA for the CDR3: TGTGCCTGGAGTCGGGGTTTCAATCAGCCCCAGCATTTT. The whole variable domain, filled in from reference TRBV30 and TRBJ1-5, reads SQTIHQWPATLVQPVGSPLSLECTVEGTSNPNLYWYRQAAGRGLQLLFYSVGIGQISSEVPQNLSASRPQDRQFILSSKKLLLSDSGFYLCAWSRGFNQPQHFGDGTRLSIL.

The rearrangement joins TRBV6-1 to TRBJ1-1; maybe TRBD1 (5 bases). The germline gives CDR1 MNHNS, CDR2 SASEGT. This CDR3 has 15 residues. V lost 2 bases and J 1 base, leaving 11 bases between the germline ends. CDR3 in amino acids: CASSEIGEGNTEAFF. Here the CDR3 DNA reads TGTGCCAGCAGTGAAATAGGGGAGGGGAACACTGAAGCTTTCTTT.